This T cell receptor beta chain stems from a study of immune evolution from preneoplasia to lung adenocarcinoma. The study's findings and limits: Normal lung had the highest top T cell clone frequencies. Later-stage lesions appeared to have more T cells, more diversity, less clonality.

As concerns this clone: The antigen is unknown.

H&E slides confirmed each diagnosis, reviewed by two pathologists independently. After pathologic assessment, macro-dissection selected premalignant or tumor cells for extraction. The CDR3 has 15 residues. V gave up 5 bases and J gave up 2 bases, with 15 bases separating them. Germline-derived CDR1 and CDR2 are MDHEN and SYDVKM. Measured with immunoSEQ multiplex PCR; TCRdb has only the in-frame clones, and not every one. Among just over 8,500 clones listed, roughly 76% were seen once. This clonotype was sampled from a donor aged 70 or older with lung adenocarcinoma. The J gene is TRBJ1-1, the V gene TRBV28, with a weak D call TRBD1 (6 bases). Source material: FFPE minimally invasive lung adenocarcinoma tissue. For the CDR3, the DNA is TGTGCCAGCAGTCCGTCACTCAGGGGAAACACTGAAGCTTTCTTT. It yields the protein CASSPSLRGNTEAFF.